The 6 T cell receptor beta chains presented below share a single source sample, sequenced in a study of blood T cells in healthy people across ages. It was with a sample-barcoded 5' primer and a J-beta primer mix that a second PCR of roughly 7 to 12 cycles was run. MiXCR, applied by TCRdb to the 5' RACE reads, yields one record per CDR3 protein. The sample holds over 1,500,000 distinct CDR3 sequences; about two fifths are singletons and the top ten take 20% to 25%. The specimen was blood. The source of these receptors is a human donor in good health.

This clonotype was recorded a few times. The chain uses TRBV4-2 and TRBJ2-4, with D tentatively TRBD2 (5 bases). Trimming removed 2 bases at V and 8 bases at J, with 16 bases between. The CDR3 spans 15 residues. The germline gives CDR1 LGHNA, CDR2 YNFKEQ. CDR3 loop: CASSQYKDLKDIQYF. The DNA of the CDR3 is TGTGCCAGCAGCCAATATAAGGACTTGAAGGACATTCAGTACTTC.

The chain links TRBV6-2 or TRBV6-3 to TRBJ2-1; 7 bases map to TRBD2. J was trimmed by 10 bases and V by 6 bases; bases with no gene match: 18. This CDR3 has 16 residues. CDR1 and CDR2 (germline): MNHEY, SVGEGT. The CDR3 protein is CASSRLYVGGTNEQFF. The DNA of the CDR3 is TGTGCCAGCAGCCGACTTTACGTGGGGGGGACGAACGAGCAGTTCTTC.

This clonotype has more than one count but fewer than ten. The chain combines TRBV28 with TRBJ2-3; TRBD2 might be the D (5 bases). CDR1 and CDR2 (germline): MDHEN, SYDVKM. V was pared by 1 base and J by 0 bases, with 8 bases between. CDR3 length: 15 residues. CDR3 in DNA: TGTGCCAGCAGTTTATACGGGGAAAGCACAGATACGCAGTATTTT. Translation gives CASSLYGESTDTQYF. The variable domain in full, with the rest retrieved from reference TRBV28 and TRBJ2-3, is DVKVTQSSRYLVKRTGEKVFLECVQDMDHENMFWYRQDPGLGLRLIYFSYDVKMKEKGDIPEGYSVSREKKERFSLILESASTNQTSMYLCASSLYGESTDTQYFGPGTRLTVL.

V gene TRBV28 combines with J gene TRBJ2-7; 7 positions match TRBD1. The J segment lost 0 bases and the V segment lost 7 bases, leaving 9 bases of the junction unmatched. The CDR3 contains 15 residues. The germline CDR1 and CDR2 sequences are MDHEN and SYDVKM. CDR3 nucleotide sequence: TGTGCCAGCACCCTTGACTGGGACAGCTCCTACGAGCAGTACTTC. It is translated as CASTLDWDSSYEQYF.

The chain has TRBV6-5 and TRBJ2-3; D is possibly TRBD2 (7 bases). The V gene's germline CDR1 is MNHEY and CDR2 SVGAGI. The CDR3 totals 14 residues. V shed 5 bases and J shed 2 bases, with 11 bases lying between them. The CDR3 DNA follows: TGTGCCAGCAGTCGCGGGGGCATCACAGATACGCAGTATTTT. Translation: CASSRGGITDTQYF.

The V and J genes are TRBV5-1 and TRBJ2-1; TRBD2 agrees at 11 bases. The end of the DNA is better explained by TRBJ2-7, so the J call may be wrong. The CDR3 length is 19 residues. Germline V gene data show CDR1 as SGHRS and CDR2 as YFSETQ. The DNA for the CDR3 is TGCGCCAGCAGCTTCCTGACTAGCGGGGACTATAGCTCCTACAATGAGCAGTACTTC. Residues: CASSFLTSGDYSSYNEQYF.